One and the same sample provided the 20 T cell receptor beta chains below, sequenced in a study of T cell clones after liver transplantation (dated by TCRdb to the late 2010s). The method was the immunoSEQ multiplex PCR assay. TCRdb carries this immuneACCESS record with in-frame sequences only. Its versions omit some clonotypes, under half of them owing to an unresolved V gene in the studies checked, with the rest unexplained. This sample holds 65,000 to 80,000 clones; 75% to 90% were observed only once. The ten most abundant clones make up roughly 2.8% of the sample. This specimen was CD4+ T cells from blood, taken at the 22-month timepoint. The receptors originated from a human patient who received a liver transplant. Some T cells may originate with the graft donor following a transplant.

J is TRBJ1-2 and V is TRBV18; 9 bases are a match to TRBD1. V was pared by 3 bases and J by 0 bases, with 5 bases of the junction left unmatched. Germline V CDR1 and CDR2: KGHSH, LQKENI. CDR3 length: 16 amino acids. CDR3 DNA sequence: TGTGCCAGCTCACCCACCGGGACAGGGACTAACTATGGCTACACCTTC. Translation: CASSPTGTGTNYGYTF.

Here the CDR3 reads CAISTGKNYEQYF. CDR3 coding DNA: TGTGCCATCAGTACAGGGAAAAACTACGAGCAGTACTTC. V is TRBV10-3 and J is TRBJ2-7, with a tentative D call TRBD1 (6 bases). CDR1 is ENHRY and CDR2 is SYGVKD in the germline V gene. V was pared by 5 bases and J by 3 bases, with 11 bases between. This CDR3 contains 13 residues.

DNA of the CDR3: TGTGCCAGCAGTCCTACAGGGCTAGCCAAAAACATTCAGTACTTC. It translates to CASSPTGLAKNIQYF. The V and J genes are TRBV28 and TRBJ2-4, with D perhaps matching TRBD1 (6 bases). The V gene's germline CDR1 is MDHEN and CDR2 SYDVKM. This CDR3 spans 15 amino acids. The ends were cut back, 5 bases at V and 0 bases at J, with 11 bases in the middle. Filled out from reference TRBV28 and TRBJ2-4, the complete variable domain reads DVKVTQSSRYLVKRTGEKVFLECVQDMDHENMFWYRQDPGLGLRLIYFSYDVKMKEKGDIPEGYSVSREKKERFSLILESASTNQTSMYLCASSPTGLAKNIQYFGAGTRLSVL.

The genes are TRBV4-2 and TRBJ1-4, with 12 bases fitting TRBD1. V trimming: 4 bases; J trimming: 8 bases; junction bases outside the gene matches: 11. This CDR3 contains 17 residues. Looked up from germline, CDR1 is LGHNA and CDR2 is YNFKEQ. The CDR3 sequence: CASSPGQGATGGEKLFF. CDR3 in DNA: TGTGCCAGCAGCCCGGGACAGGGGGCCACCGGTGGGGAAAAACTGTTTTTT.

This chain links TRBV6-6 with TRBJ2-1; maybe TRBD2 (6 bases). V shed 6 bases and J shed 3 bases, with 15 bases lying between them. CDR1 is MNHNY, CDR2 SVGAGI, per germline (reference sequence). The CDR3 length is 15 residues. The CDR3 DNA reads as TGTGCCAGCAGCTCCGGGACTTCCCGCTACAATGAGCAGTTCTTC. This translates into CASSSGTSRYNEQFF.

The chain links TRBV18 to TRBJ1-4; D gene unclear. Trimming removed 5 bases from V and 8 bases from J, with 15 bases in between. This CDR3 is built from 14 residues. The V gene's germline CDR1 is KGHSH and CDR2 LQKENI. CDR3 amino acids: CASSEGSPKEKLFF. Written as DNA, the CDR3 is TGTGCCAGCTCAGAGGGTTCCCCCAAAGAAAAACTGTTTTTT.

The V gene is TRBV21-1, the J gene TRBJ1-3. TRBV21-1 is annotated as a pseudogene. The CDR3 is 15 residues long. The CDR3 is CASSKGRYSGNTIYF. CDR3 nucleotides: TGTGCCAGCAGCAAAGGGCGGTACTCTGGAAACACCATATATTTT.

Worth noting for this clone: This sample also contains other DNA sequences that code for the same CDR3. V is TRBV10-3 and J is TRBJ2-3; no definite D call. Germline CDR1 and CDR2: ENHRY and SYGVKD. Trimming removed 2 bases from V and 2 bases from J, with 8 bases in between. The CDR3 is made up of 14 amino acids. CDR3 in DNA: TGTGCCATCAGTGAGGGGCACCTCACAGATACGCAGTATTTT. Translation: CAISEGHLTDTQYF.

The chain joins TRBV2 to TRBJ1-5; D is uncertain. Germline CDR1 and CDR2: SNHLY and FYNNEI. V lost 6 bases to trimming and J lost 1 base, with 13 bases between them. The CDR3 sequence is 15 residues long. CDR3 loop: CASRDLDRSNQPQHF. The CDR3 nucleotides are TGTGCCAGCAGGGACTTGGACCGGAGCAATCAGCCCCAGCATTTT.

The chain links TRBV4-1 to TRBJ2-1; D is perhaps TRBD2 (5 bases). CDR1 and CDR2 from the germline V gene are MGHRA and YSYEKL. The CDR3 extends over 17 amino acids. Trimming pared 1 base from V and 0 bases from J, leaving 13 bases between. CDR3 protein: CASSQGRYESSYNEQFF. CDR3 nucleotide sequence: TGCGCCAGCAGCCAAGGGAGGTACGAGAGCTCCTACAATGAGCAGTTCTTC.

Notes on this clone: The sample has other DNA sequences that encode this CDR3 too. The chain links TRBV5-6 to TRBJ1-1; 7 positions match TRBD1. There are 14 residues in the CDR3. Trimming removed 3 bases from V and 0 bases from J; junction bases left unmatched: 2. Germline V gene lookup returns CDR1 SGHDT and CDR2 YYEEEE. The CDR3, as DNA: TGTGCCAGCAGCTGGGACAGATTGAACACTGAAGCTTTCTTT. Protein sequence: CASSWDRLNTEAFF.

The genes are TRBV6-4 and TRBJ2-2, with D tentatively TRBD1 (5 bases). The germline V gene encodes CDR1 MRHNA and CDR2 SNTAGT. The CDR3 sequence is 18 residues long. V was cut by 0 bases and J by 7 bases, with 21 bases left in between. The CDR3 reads CASSDSKVRQGVNGELFF. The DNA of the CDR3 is TGTGCCAGCAGTGACTCGAAAGTCAGGCAGGGCGTTAACGGGGAGCTGTTTTTT.

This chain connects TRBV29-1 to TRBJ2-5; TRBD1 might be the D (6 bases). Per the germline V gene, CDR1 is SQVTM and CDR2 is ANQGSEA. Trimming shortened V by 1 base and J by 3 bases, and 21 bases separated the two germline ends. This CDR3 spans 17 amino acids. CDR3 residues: CSVEGALDRNIKETQYF. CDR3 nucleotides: TGCAGCGTTGAAGGAGCATTAGACAGGAATATTAAAGAGACCCAGTACTTC.

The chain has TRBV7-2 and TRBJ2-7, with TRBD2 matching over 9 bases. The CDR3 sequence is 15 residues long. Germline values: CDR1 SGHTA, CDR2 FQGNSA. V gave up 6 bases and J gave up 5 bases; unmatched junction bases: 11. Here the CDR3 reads CASSPPRGGANEQYF. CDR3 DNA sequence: TGTGCCAGCAGTCCCCCGCGGGGGGGGGCCAACGAGCAGTACTTC.

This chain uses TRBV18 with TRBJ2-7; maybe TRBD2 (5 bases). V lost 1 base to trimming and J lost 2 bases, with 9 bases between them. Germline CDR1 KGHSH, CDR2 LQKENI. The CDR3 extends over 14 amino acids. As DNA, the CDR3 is TGTGCCAGCTCACCACTAAGCGGCCCCTACGAGCAGTACTTC. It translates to CASSPLSGPYEQYF.

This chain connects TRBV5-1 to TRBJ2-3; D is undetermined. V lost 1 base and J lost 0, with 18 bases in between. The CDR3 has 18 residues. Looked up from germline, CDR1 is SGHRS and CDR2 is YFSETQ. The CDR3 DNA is TGCGCCAGCAGCTTGCTGGCCACCGTCCAAAGCAGCACAGATACGCAGTATTTT. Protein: CASSLLATVQSSTDTQYF.

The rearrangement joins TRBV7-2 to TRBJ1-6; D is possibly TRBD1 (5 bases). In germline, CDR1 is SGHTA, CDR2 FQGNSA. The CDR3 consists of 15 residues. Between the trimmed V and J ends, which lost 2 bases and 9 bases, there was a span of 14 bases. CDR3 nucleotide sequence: TGTGCCAGCAGCTTATTGGGGGGAAGTAGTTCACCCCTCCACTTT. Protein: CASSLLGGSSSPLHF.

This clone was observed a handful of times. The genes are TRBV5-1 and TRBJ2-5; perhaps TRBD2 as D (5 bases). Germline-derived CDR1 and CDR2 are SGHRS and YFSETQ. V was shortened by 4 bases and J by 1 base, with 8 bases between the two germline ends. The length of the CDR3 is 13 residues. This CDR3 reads CASSTGGQETQYF. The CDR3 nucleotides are TGCGCCAGCAGCACCGGAGGCCAAGAGACCCAGTACTTC.

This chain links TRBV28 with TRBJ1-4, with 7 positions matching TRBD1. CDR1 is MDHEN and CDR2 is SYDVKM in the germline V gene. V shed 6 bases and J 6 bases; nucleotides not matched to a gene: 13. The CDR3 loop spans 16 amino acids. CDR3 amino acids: CASRDNSGTAYEKLFF. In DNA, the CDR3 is TGTGCCAGCAGGGACAACTCCGGGACAGCTTATGAAAAACTGTTTTTT.

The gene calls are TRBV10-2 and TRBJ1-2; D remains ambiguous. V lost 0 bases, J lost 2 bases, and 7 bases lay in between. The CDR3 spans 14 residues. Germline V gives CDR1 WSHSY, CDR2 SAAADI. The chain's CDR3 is CASSESARNYGYTF. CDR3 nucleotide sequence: TGCGCCAGCAGTGAGTCGGCAAGGAACTATGGCTACACCTTC.